This T cell receptor beta chain was sequenced during a study of cytomegalovirus exposure and HLA in healthy donors. General observations from the study: Reportedly, a later analysis found an Asian-associated ancestry cluster had fewer N-insertions than the roughly 670-donor mean.

Germline V CDR1 and CDR2: SGHNT, YYREEE (reference sequence). The CDR3 has 14 residues. The junction had 2 bases not matched to a gene; V was cut back by 4 bases and J by 4 bases. PCR used 60 Vbeta primers and 13 Jbeta primers. Profiled with immunoSEQ multiplex PCR; TCRdb holds only in-frame clones, not every one. The data contain 150,000 to 200,000 clones, around 74% of them singletons. There are a few counts of this clone. Its antigen is as yet unknown. This TCR was sampled from a female donor in good health and CMV-seronegative. Material for sequencing was PBMCs. The chain links TRBV5-4 to TRBJ2-2, with 9 positions matching TRBD1. The CDR3 sequence is CASSLTGGTGELFF. DNA for the CDR3: TGTGCCAGCAGCCTGACAGGGGGCACCGGGGAGCTGTTTTTT.